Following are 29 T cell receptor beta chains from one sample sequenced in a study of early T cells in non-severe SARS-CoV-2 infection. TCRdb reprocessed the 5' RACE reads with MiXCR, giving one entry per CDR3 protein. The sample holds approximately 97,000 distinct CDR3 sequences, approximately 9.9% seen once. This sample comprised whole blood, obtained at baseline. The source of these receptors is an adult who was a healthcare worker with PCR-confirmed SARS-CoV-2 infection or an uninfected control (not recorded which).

The CDR3 protein is CSARDLLQGIEQYF. CDR3 nucleotides: TGCAGTGCTAGAGATCTCCTTCAGGGAATAGAGCAGTACTTC. J is TRBJ2-7 and V is TRBV20-1; D might be TRBD1 (5 bases). The CDR3 has 14 residues. Per the germline V gene, CDR1 is DFQATT and CDR2 is SNEGSKA (reference sequence). The germline V and J ends were trimmed by 0 bases and 7 bases, with 16 bases remaining between them.

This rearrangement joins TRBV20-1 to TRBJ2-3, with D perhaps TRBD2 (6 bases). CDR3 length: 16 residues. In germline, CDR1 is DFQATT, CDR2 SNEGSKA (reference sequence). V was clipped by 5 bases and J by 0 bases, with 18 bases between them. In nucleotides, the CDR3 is TGCAGTGCTCTCTTAAGTAGCGGTAAAAGCACAGATACGCAGTATTTT. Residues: CSALLSSGKSTDTQYF.

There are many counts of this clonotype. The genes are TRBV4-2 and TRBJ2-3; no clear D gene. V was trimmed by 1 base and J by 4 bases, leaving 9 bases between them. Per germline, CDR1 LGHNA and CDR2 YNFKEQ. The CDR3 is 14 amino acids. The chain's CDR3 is CASSQGGVSDTQYF. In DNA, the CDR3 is TGTGCCAGCAGCCAAGGTGGGGTCTCAGATACGCAGTATTTT.

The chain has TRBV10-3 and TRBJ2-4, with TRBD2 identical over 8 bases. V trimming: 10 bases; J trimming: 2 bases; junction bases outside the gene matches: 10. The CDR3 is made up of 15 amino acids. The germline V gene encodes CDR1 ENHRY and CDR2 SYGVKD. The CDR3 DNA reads TGTGCCACGGGGGGGGACTCCTCATCCAAAAACATTCAGTACTTC. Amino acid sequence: CATGGDSSSKNIQYF.

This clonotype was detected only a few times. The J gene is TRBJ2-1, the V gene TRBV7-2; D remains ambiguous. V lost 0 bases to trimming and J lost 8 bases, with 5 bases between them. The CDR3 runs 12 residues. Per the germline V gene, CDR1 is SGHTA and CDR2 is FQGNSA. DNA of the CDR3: TGTGCCAGCAGCTTAGCGGTCGATGAGCAGTTCTTC. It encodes CASSLAVDEQFF. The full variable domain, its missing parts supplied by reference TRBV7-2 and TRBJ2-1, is GAGVSQSPSNKVTEKGKDVELRCDPISGHTALYWYRQSLGQGLEFLIYFQGNSAPDKSGLPSDRFSAERTGGSVSTLTIQRTQQEDSAVYLCASSLAVDEQFFGPGTRLTVL.

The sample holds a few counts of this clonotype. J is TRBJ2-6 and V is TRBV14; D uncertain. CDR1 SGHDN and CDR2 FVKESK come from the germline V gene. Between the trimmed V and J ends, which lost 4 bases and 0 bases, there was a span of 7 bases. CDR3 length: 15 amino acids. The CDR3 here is CASSRELSGANVLTF. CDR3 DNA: TGTGCCAGCAGCCGAGAGCTCTCTGGGGCCAACGTCCTGACTTTC.

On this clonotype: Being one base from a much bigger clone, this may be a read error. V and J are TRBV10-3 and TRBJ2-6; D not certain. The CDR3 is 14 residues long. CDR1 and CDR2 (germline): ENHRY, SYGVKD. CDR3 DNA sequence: TGTACCGTGCACGGTGGCTCTGGGGCCAACGTCCTGACTTTC. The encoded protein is CTVHGGSGANVLTF.

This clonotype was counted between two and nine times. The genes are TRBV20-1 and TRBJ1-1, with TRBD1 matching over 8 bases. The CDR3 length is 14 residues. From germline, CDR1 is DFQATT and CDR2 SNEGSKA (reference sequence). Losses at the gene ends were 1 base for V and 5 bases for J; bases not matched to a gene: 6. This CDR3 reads CSARAGGPGTEAFF. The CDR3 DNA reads TGCAGTGCTAGAGCAGGGGGCCCGGGGACTGAAGCTTTCTTT.

In nucleotides, the CDR3 is TGTGCCAGCAGCTTAGACAGGGTTGCCTACAATGAGCAGTTCTTC. It is translated as CASSLDRVAYNEQFF. V and J are TRBV11-3 and TRBJ2-1; D may be TRBD1 (5 bases). Deletions cut 0 bases from V and 2 bases from J, with 8 bases between. There are 15 residues in the CDR3. Germline values: CDR1 SGHNT, CDR2 YENEEA. The full variable domain, with the rest looked up from reference TRBV11-3 and TRBJ2-1, is EAGVVQSPRYKIIEKKQPVAFWCNPISGHNTLYWYLQNLGQGPELLIRYENEEAVDDSQLPKDRFSAERLKGVDSTLKIQPAELGDSAVYLCASSLDRVAYNEQFFGPGTRLTVL.

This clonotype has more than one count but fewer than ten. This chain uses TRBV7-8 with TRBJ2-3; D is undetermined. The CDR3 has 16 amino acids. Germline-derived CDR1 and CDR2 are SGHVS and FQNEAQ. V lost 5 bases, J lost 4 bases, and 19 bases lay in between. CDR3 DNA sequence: TGTGCCAGCAGCGTCCGCCTAGGTGCCATCCCAGATACGCAGTATTTT. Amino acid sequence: CASSVRLGAIPDTQYF.

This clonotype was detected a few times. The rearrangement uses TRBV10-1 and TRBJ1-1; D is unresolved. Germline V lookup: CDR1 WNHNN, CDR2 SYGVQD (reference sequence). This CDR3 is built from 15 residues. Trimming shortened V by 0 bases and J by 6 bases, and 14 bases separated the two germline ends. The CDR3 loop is CASSESGSRGAEAFF. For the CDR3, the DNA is TGCGCCAGCAGTGAGTCGGGGTCGCGCGGCGCTGAAGCTTTCTTT.

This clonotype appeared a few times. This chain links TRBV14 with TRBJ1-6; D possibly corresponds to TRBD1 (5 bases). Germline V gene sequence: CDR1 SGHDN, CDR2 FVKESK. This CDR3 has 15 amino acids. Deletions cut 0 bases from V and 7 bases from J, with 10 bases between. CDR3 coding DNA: TGTGCCAGCAGCCAAGATCACGGGGGAAATTCACCCCTCCACTTT. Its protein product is CASSQDHGGNSPLHF.

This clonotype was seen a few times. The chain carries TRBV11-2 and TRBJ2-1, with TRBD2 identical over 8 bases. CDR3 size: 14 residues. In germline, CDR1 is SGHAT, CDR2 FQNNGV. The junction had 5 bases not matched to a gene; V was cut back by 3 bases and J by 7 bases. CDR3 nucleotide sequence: TGTGCCAGCAGCTTCCCCGGGAGGGCGAATGAGCAGTTCTTC. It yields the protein CASSFPGRANEQFF.

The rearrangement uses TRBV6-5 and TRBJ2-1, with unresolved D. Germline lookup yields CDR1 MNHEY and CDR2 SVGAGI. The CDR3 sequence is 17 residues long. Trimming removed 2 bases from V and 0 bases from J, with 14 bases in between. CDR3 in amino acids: CASSYKARTSSYNEQFF. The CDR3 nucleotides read TGTGCCAGCAGTTACAAGGCACGTACGAGCTCCTACAATGAGCAGTTCTTC.

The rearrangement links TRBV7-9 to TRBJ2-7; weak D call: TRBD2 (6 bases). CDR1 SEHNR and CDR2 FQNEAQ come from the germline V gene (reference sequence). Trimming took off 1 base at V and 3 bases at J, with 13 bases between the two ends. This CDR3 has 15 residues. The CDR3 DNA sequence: TGTGCCAGCAGCTTAGAAGGGACTCGAGACTACGAGCAGTACTTC. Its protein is CASSLEGTRDYEQYF.

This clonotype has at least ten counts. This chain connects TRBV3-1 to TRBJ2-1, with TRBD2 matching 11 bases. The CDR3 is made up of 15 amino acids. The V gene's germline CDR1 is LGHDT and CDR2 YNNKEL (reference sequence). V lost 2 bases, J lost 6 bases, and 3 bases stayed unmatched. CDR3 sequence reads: CASSQRSGGANEQFF. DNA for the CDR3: TGTGCCAGCAGCCAACGTAGCGGGGGGGCCAATGAGCAGTTCTTC.

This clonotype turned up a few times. CDR3 sequence reads: CASSISGRAKEFAYNEQFF. CDR3 coding DNA: TGTGCCAGTAGTATCAGCGGGAGGGCCAAGGAGTTCGCCTACAATGAGCAGTTCTTC. This sequence joins TRBV19 and TRBJ2-1; 10 bases align to TRBD2. V lost 3 bases, J lost 2 bases, and 13 bases stayed unmatched. This CDR3 has 19 residues. The germline V gene has CDR1 LNHDA and CDR2 SQIVND (reference sequence).

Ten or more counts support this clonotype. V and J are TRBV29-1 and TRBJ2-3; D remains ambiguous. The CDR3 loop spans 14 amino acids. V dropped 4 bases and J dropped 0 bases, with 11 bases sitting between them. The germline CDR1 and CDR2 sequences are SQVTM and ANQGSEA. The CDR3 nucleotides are TGCAGCGTTGGTGGGTCAACTAGCACAGATACGCAGTATTTT. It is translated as CSVGGSTSTDTQYF.

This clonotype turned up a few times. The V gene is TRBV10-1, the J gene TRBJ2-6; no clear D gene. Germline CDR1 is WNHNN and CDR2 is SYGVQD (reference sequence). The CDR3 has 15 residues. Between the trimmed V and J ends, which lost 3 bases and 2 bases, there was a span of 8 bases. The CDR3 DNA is TGCGCCAGCAGTGACCGCAAGGCTGGGGCCAACGTCCTGACTTTC. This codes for CASSDRKAGANVLTF.

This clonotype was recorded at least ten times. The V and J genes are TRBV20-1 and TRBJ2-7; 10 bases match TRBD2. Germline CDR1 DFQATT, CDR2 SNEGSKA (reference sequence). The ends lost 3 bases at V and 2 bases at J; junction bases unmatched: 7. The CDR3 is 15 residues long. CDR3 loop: CSASRGAGGPYEQYF. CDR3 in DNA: TGCAGTGCTAGTCGGGGAGCGGGGGGGCCCTACGAGCAGTACTTC.

The CDR3 loop reads CASSLASGENYGYTF. In DNA, the CDR3 is TGTGCCAGCAGCTTAGCGTCAGGGGAGAACTATGGCTACACCTTC. The chain recombines TRBV7-9 with TRBJ1-2; possibly TRBD1 for D (6 bases). Germline CDR1 and CDR2: SEHNR and FQNEAQ (reference sequence). Trimming left V 0 bases short and J 2 bases short, with 10 bases between. CDR3 length: 15 residues.

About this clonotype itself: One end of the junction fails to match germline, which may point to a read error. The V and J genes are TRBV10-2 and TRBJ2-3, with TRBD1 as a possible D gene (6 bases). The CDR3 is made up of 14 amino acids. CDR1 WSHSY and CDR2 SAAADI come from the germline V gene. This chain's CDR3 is CASSDRGSTDAQYF. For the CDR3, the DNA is TGCGCCAGCAGTGACAGGGGAAGCACAGATGCGCAGTATTTT.

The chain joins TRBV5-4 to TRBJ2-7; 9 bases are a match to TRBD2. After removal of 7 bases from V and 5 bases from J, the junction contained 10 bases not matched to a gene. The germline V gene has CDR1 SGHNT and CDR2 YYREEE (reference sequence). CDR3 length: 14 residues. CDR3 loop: CASPTWLAGNEQYF. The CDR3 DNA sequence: TGTGCCAGCCCTACGTGGCTAGCGGGGAACGAGCAGTACTTC.

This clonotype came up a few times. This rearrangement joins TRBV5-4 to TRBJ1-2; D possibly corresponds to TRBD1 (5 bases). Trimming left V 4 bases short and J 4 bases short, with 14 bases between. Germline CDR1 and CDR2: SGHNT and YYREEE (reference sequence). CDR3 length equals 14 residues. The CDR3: CASSRGPEGYGYTF. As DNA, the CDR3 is TGTGCCAGCAGCAGGGGCCCAGAGGGCTATGGCTACACCTTC.

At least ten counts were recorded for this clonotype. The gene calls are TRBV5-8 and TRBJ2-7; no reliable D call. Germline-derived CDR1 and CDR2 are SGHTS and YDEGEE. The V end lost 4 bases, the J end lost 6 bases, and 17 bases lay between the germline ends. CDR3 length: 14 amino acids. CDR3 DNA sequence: TGTGCCAGCAGCCACGGGTCCCCGTTCGGCGAGCAGTACTTC. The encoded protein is CASSHGSPFGEQYF. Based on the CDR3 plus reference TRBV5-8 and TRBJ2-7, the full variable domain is EAGVTQSPTHLIKTRGQQATLRCSPISGHTSVYWYQQALGLGLQFLLWYDEGEERNRGNFPPRFSGRQFPNYSSELNVNALELEDSALYLCASSHGSPFGEQYFGPGTRLTVT.

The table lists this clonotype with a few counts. The CDR3 DNA reads as TGCAGCGTCATACGGGGCCGTGAAGCTTTCTTT. Its protein product is CSVIRGREAFF. The V call is TRBV29-1, the J call TRBJ1-1, with D maybe TRBD1 (5 bases). V lost 6 bases and J lost 7, with 12 bases in between. CDR1 is SQVTM and CDR2 is ANQGSEA in the germline V gene. This CDR3 contains 11 residues.

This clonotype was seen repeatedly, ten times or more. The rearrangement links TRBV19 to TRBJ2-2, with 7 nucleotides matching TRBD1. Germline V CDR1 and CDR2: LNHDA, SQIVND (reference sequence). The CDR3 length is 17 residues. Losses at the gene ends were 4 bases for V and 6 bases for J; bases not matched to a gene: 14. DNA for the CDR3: TGTGCCAGTAGTACCAGATCGACAGGGAGAAAAGCCGGGGAGCTGTTTTTT. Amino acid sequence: CASSTRSTGRKAGELFF.

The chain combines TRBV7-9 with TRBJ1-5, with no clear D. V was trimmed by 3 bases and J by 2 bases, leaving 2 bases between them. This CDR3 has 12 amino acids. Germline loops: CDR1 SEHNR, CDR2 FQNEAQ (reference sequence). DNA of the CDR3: TGTGCCAGCAGCTTGGGCAATCAGCCCCAGCATTTT. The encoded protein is CASSLGNQPQHF.

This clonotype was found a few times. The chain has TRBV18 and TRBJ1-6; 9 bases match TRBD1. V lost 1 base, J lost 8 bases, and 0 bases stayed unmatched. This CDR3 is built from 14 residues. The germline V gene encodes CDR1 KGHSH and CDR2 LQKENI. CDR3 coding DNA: TGTGCCAGCTCACCACGGACAGGGGATTCACCCCTCCACTTT. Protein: CASSPRTGDSPLHF.